This passage covers 21 T cell receptor beta chains from one sample sequenced in a study of OX40 agonist ivuxolimab in advanced cancers. Preparation of the library involved the immunoSEQ multiplex PCR assay. TCRdb's version of the immuneACCESS table is confined to in-frame rearrangements and falls short of the full clone set. An unresolved V gene accounts for under half of the shortfall where checked; the remainder is of unknown origin. The sample data list some 85,000 clones, and roughly 87% of these were observed just once. The ten most abundant clones make up just under 0.25% of the sample. The source material was CD4+ or CD8+ T cells sorted from blood, sampled in a trial of the OX40 agonist ivuxolimab. These TCRs come from an adult with an advanced solid tumor such as melanoma, head and neck, liver or kidney cancer.

This chain connects TRBV4-1 to TRBJ1-2; maybe TRBD1 (5 bases). Trimming left V 2 bases short and J 2 bases short, with 9 bases between. Germline V gene data show CDR1 as MGHRA and CDR2 as YSYEKL. This CDR3 contains 14 residues. The CDR3 sequence is CASSQNRDNYGYTF. CDR3 in DNA: TGCGCCAGCAGCCAAAATCGGGACAACTATGGCTACACCTTC.

The chain combines TRBV28 with TRBJ2-2; 9 bases map to TRBD1. The CDR3 extends over 15 amino acids. After removal of 6 bases from V and 5 bases from J, the junction contained 7 bases not matched to a gene. CDR1 MDHEN and CDR2 SYDVKM come from the germline V gene. Written as DNA, the CDR3 is TGTGCCAGCAGACCCGACAGGGGGTGGACCGGGGAGCTGTTTTTT. This translates into CASRPDRGWTGELFF.

V gene TRBV9 combines with J gene TRBJ2-3; the match to TRBD2 covers 7 bases. Germline trimming cut 0 bases from V and 2 bases from J; bases unmatched to any gene: 6. CDR3 length: 16 residues. Germline-derived CDR1 and CDR2 are SGDLS and YYNGEE. This CDR3 is CASSVAPSGNTDTQYF. The CDR3 DNA is TGTGCCAGCAGCGTAGCGCCTAGCGGTAACACAGATACGCAGTATTTT.

The V call is TRBV18, the J call TRBJ1-3; D is unclear. The CDR3 runs 14 residues. Germline V gene sequence: CDR1 KGHSH, CDR2 LQKENI. V was clipped by 3 bases and J by 0 bases, with 6 bases between them. CDR3 protein: CASSPADSGNTIYF. For the CDR3, the DNA is TGTGCCAGCTCACCGGCGGACTCTGGAAACACCATATATTTT.

This clone has just one count. The chain links TRBV28 to TRBJ1-1, with D hard to call. The CDR3 consists of 16 residues. Trimming removed 3 bases at V and 1 base at J, with 15 bases between. The germline V gene has CDR1 MDHEN and CDR2 SYDVKM. In DNA form, the CDR3 reads TGTGCCAGCAGTTTCGGTGTTGCCGAGAAGAACACTGAAGCTTTCTTT. Translating it yields CASSFGVAEKNTEAFF.

This chain joins TRBV27 and TRBJ2-7, with 9 bases aligning to TRBD1. CDR1 and CDR2 (germline): MNHEY, SMNVEV (reference sequence). Germline trimming cut 5 bases from V and 2 bases from J; bases unmatched to any gene: 7. CDR3 length: 15 amino acids. Here the CDR3 DNA reads TGTGCCAGCAGTACACCGGGACAGGGAACCTACGAGCAGTACTTC. Translated: CASSTPGQGTYEQYF.

The chain recombines TRBV15 with TRBJ2-2, with D possibly being TRBD2 (6 bases). V dropped 2 bases and J dropped 5 bases, with 9 bases sitting between them. This CDR3 comprises 14 residues. Germline values: CDR1 LNHNV, CDR2 YYDKDF (reference sequence). The CDR3 DNA reads TGTGCCACCAGCAGATTCGGGGGAACCGGGGAGCTGTTTTTT. It yields the protein CATSRFGGTGELFF.

The rearrangement uses TRBV7-8 and TRBJ1-1; D is undetermined. The CDR3 consists of 16 residues. Trimming cost V 5 bases and J 2 bases, with 18 bases left between them. Germline V gives CDR1 SGHVS, CDR2 FQNEAQ. The CDR3: CASSPIGKRENTEAFF. CDR3 DNA sequence: TGTGCCAGCAGCCCGATTGGCAAAAGGGAAAACACTGAAGCTTTCTTT.

The chain has TRBV27 and TRBJ1-1, with unresolved D. Trimming stripped 2 bases from V and 1 base from J, with 11 bases between. CDR1 and CDR2 from the germline V gene are MNHEY and SMNVEV (reference sequence). CDR3 length: 15 amino acids. CDR3 DNA: TGTGCCAGCAGTTTAGGTCTTACGGGGAACACTGAAGCTTTCTTT. The encoded protein is CASSLGLTGNTEAFF.

The chain is built from TRBV28 and TRBJ1-3; 11 positions agree with TRBD1. The V gene end was trimmed by 6 bases and the J gene end by 2 bases; junction bases not matched to a gene: 6. The CDR3 has 16 residues. Germline V CDR1 and CDR2: MDHEN, SYDVKM. CDR3 DNA: TGTGCCAGCAGCAAACCGGGACAGGGGGCTGGAAACACCATATATTTT. Its protein is CASSKPGQGAGNTIYF.

The V call is TRBV10-3, the J call TRBJ1-1; D unresolved. Trimming removed 4 bases from V and 4 bases from J, with 13 bases in between. The length of the CDR3 is 14 residues. Germline-derived CDR1 and CDR2 are ENHRY and SYGVKD. The CDR3, as DNA: TGTGCCATCAGTGGAACGGAGCGTGGCACTGAAGCTTTCTTT. Amino acid sequence: CAISGTERGTEAFF.

V and J are TRBV6-5 and TRBJ2-7, with TRBD2 matching over 12 bases. This CDR3 has 15 amino acids. With 6 bases clipped from V and 3 bases from J, the junction kept 6 bases outside the gene matches. Germline V gene lookup returns CDR1 MNHEY and CDR2 SVGAGI. The CDR3 DNA reads TGTGCCAGCAGACGACCGGGACTAGCGGGCTACGAGCAGTACTTC. It encodes CASRRPGLAGYEQYF.

This CDR3 is CASSLLRGEAYEQYF. The CDR3 DNA reads as TGCGCCAGCAGTTTACTACGGGGCGAAGCCTACGAGCAGTACTTC. The gene calls are TRBV5-1 and TRBJ2-7; D is possibly TRBD1 or TRBD2 (5 bases each). The CDR3 contains 15 residues. V lost 5 bases and J lost 2, with 17 bases in between. Germline-derived CDR1 and CDR2 are SGHRS and YFSETQ.

This clone has a single count. The chain carries TRBV10-3 and TRBJ2-1, with D possibly TRBD1 on 5 matching bases. The CDR3 length is 15 residues. Germline loops: CDR1 ENHRY, CDR2 SYGVKD. The V end was cut by 4 bases, the J end by 1 base, with 11 bases between. CDR3 in amino acids: CAISGARVSYNEQFF. Written as DNA, the CDR3 is TGTGCCATCAGTGGGGCCAGGGTGTCCTACAATGAGCAGTTCTTC.

In DNA form, the CDR3 reads TGTGCCAGCGGAGGGACAGGGGGTAGTTATGGCTACACCTTC. It translates to CASGGTGGSYGYTF. The chain has TRBV6-5 and TRBJ1-2, with 11 bases lining up with TRBD1. Germline CDR1 MNHEY, CDR2 SVGAGI. V was clipped by 8 bases and J by 5 bases; unmatched bases: 7. The CDR3 totals 14 residues.

The chain couples TRBV5-1 to TRBJ1-1, with TRBD1 matching over 7 bases. The J segment lost 2 bases and the V segment lost 4 bases, leaving 11 bases of the junction unmatched. This CDR3 is built from 16 residues. Germline CDR1 and CDR2: SGHRS and YFSETQ. CDR3: CASSSVGGGHNTEAFF. The CDR3 DNA reads TGCGCCAGCAGCAGCGTCGGAGGGGGCCATAACACTGAAGCTTTCTTT.

The chain links TRBV10-1 to TRBJ2-5; 7 nucleotides line up with TRBD1. The CDR3 spans 14 residues. Germline assignment: CDR1 WNHNN and CDR2 SYGVQD (reference sequence). Trimming at V came to 5 bases and at J to 4 bases, leaving 7 bases not matched to a gene. The CDR3 DNA sequence: TGCGCCAGCAGTTCCGGACAGGTGGGAGAGACCCAGTACTTC. It codes for CASSSGQVGETQYF.

The chain employs TRBV7-9 and TRBJ2-7, with 8 positions matching TRBD1. The CDR3 loop spans 14 amino acids. Germline values: CDR1 SEHNR, CDR2 FQNEAQ (reference sequence). The V and J ends lost 5 bases and 7 bases, in that order; junction bases with no gene match: 10. In DNA form, the CDR3 reads TGTGCCAGCAGCCAGGGGACAGGTTCTTGGGAGCAGTACTTC. It yields the protein CASSQGTGSWEQYF. The full variable domain, rest sourced from reference TRBV7-9 and TRBJ2-7, is DTGVSQNPRHKITKRGQNVTFRCDPISEHNRLYWYRQTLGQGPEFLTYFQNEAQLEKSRLLSDRFSAERPKGSFSTLEIQRTEQGDSAMYLCASSQGTGSWEQYFGPGTRLTVT.

V is TRBV9 and J is TRBJ2-7; weak D call: TRBD2 (8 bases). Germline V gene data show CDR1 as SGDLS and CDR2 as YYNGEE. Trimming stripped 4 bases from V and 2 bases from J, with 19 bases between. The CDR3 loop spans 16 amino acids. In DNA form, the CDR3 reads TGTGCCAGCAGCCCGGGGGGGACAGTTTTTACCTACGAGCAGTACTTC. Its translation is CASSPGGTVFTYEQYF.

The chain carries TRBV7-6 and TRBJ2-1; D gene unclear. This CDR3 is 13 amino acids long. V was trimmed by 5 bases and J by 6 bases, leaving 11 bases between them. Germline V gene data show CDR1 as SGHVS and CDR2 as FNYEAQ. The chain's CDR3 is CASSLAAANEQFF. The CDR3 nucleotides read TGTGCCAGCAGCCTCGCGGCGGCCAATGAGCAGTTCTTC.

The chain carries TRBV19 and TRBJ1-5; the D gene is possibly TRBD1 (5 bases). The CDR3 is made up of 17 amino acids. Germline CDR1 and CDR2: LNHDA and SQIVND (reference sequence). The V end lost 4 bases, the J end lost 0 bases, and 16 bases lay between the germline ends. The CDR3 loop is CASSTTGTLYSNQPQHF. CDR3 DNA: TGTGCCAGTAGTACCACCGGGACCCTTTATAGCAATCAGCCCCAGCATTTT.